Below, 30 T cell receptor beta chains from the same sample are listed, as sequenced in a study of T cells after yellow fever vaccination. TCRdb re-called the 5' RACE reads with MiXCR, one entry per CDR3 protein. The data hold some 500,000 distinct CDR3 sequences, with approximately 12% observed a single time. This specimen was PBMCs, taken on the day of the yellow fever booster vaccination. These receptors all come from a man under 40 who received the YFV17D yellow fever vaccine.

This clonotype was picked up a small number of times. The CDR3 loop is CASSTLDRTYEQYF. The CDR3, as DNA: TGTGCCAGTAGTACCCTGGACAGAACCTACGAGCAGTACTTC. The chain is built from TRBV19 and TRBJ2-7; tentatively, D is TRBD1 (6 bases). The V gene's germline CDR1 is LNHDA and CDR2 SQIVND (reference sequence). This CDR3 spans 14 amino acids. The germline V and J ends were trimmed by 4 bases and 2 bases, with 12 bases remaining between them.

The chain combines TRBV4-2 with TRBJ1-5, with 9 bases aligning to TRBD1. V was clipped by 0 bases and J by 1 base; unmatched bases: 10. The CDR3 contains 19 residues. CDR1 LGHNA and CDR2 YNFKEQ come from the germline V gene. The CDR3 coding sequence is TGTGCCAGCAGCCAAGACCCCCCAACAGGGGGCCTCAGCAATCAGCCCCAGCATTTT. Amino acids: CASSQDPPTGGLSNQPQHF.

This clonotype appeared a few times. V gene TRBV10-3 combines with J gene TRBJ2-2; D call uncertain. The CDR3 sequence is 14 residues long. Per germline, CDR1 ENHRY and CDR2 SYGVKD. V was cut by 0 bases and J by 2 bases, with 4 bases left in between. This chain's CDR3 is CAISESPNTGELFF. The CDR3 bases are TGTGCCATCAGTGAGTCTCCCAACACCGGGGAGCTGTTTTTT.

The chain recombines TRBV4-1 with TRBJ1-1; no firm D call. Germline V CDR1 and CDR2: MGHRA, YSYEKL. The CDR3 contains 15 residues. V lost 2 bases to trimming and J lost 5 bases, with 15 bases between them. Here the CDR3 DNA reads TGCGCCAGCAGCCAAACGCTGGTAGGGTGGACTGAAGCTTTCTTT. Protein product: CASSQTLVGWTEAFF.

The chain uses TRBV21-1 and TRBJ2-7; TRBD2, the table's D call, was not compared with the DNA. TRBV21-1 is termed a pseudogene. This CDR3 spans 16 amino acids. The CDR3 coding sequence is TGTGCCAGCAGCCCCCAAGGACTAGCGGGAGCCTACGAGCAGTACTTC. It translates to CASSPQGLAGAYEQYF.

The gene calls are TRBV5-6 and TRBJ1-2; D is uncertain. Germline V gene data show CDR1 as SGHDT and CDR2 as YYEEEE. Between the trimmed V and J ends, which lost 1 base and 8 bases, there was a span of 24 bases. The CDR3 has 17 residues. The CDR3 bases are TGTGCCAGCAGCTTGTTTTCCGGTCCCGCCCTATTTGGAGGCTACACCTTC. This translates into CASSLFSGPALFGGYTF.

The CDR3: CASRAGTSGNLGDEQYF. CDR3 coding DNA: TGTGCCAGCAGAGCCGGGACTAGCGGGAACCTAGGGGACGAGCAGTACTTC. The gene calls are TRBV28 and TRBJ2-7, with 13 positions matching TRBD2. Unmatched junction bases numbered 13, after V lost 6 bases and J lost 5 bases. The germline gives CDR1 MDHEN, CDR2 SYDVKM. The CDR3 is 17 amino acids.

V is TRBV3-1 and J is TRBJ2-7; perhaps D is TRBD1 or TRBD2 (5 bases each). The germline V and J ends were trimmed by 1 base and 6 bases, with 19 bases remaining between them. The germline V gene has CDR1 LGHDT and CDR2 YNNKEL (reference sequence). The CDR3 length is 16 residues. The CDR3 here is CASSQGGAGQAAEQYF. The CDR3 DNA follows: TGTGCCAGCAGCCAAGGAGGGGCAGGTCAGGCCGCCGAGCAGTACTTC.

This chain joins TRBV2 and TRBJ2-5, with 7 bases fitting TRBD1. The CDR3 extends over 15 amino acids. J was trimmed by 2 bases and V by 7 bases; bases with no gene match: 10. The germline V gene has CDR1 SNHLY and CDR2 FYNNEI. As DNA, the CDR3 is TGTGCCAGCACCTTAGGCAGGGGGAGTCAAGAGACCCAGTACTTC. Translating it yields CASTLGRGSQETQYF.

The chain combines TRBV3-1 with TRBJ2-1; D is ambiguous. This CDR3 has 17 amino acids. Per germline, CDR1 LGHDT and CDR2 YNNKEL (reference sequence). V was cut by 0 bases and J by 3 bases, with 15 bases left in between. CDR3 in amino acids: CASSQEEVGRLYNEQFF. The CDR3 nucleotides are TGTGCCAGCAGCCAAGAAGAGGTGGGCAGACTCTACAATGAGCAGTTCTTC.

This clonotype came up a few times. The chain couples TRBV29-1 to TRBJ2-7; D perhaps matches TRBD1 (6 bases). V was trimmed by 3 bases and J by 5 bases, leaving 8 bases between them. This CDR3 comprises 11 residues. Germline V gives CDR1 SQVTM, CDR2 ANQGSEA. CDR3 residues: CSVDGGHEQYF. The DNA of the CDR3 is TGCAGCGTTGATGGGGGCCACGAGCAGTACTTC.

The chain carries TRBV5-5 and TRBJ2-1; TRBD1 is a possible D gene (5 bases). CDR1 and CDR2 (germline): SGHKS, YYEKEE (reference sequence). This CDR3 is 16 amino acids long. Trimming stripped 2 bases from V and 0 bases from J, with 12 bases between. DNA for the CDR3: TGTGCCAGCAGCTTACAGGTTGCAAGCTCCTACAATGAGCAGTTCTTC. Residues: CASSLQVASSYNEQFF.

The J gene is TRBJ2-1, the V gene TRBV18; D uncertain. V shed 3 bases and J shed 6 bases, with 15 bases lying between them. Germline-derived CDR1 and CDR2 are KGHSH and LQKENI. The CDR3 has 15 amino acids. The CDR3 coding sequence is TGTGCCAGCTCACCCTCCCTTGATGGTACCAATGAGCAGTTCTTC. As protein: CASSPSLDGTNEQFF.

This chain connects TRBV7-2 to TRBJ1-1; the D is unclear. This CDR3 spans 13 amino acids. Trimming took off 3 bases at V and 5 bases at J, with 10 bases between the two ends. CDR1 is SGHTA, CDR2 FQGNSA, per germline. Written as DNA, the CDR3 is TGTGCCAGCAGCTTCGGGGAGAGGACTGAAGCTTTCTTT. It is translated as CASSFGERTEAFF. Complete variable domain (other parts from reference TRBV7-2 and TRBJ1-1): GAGVSQSPSNKVTEKGKDVELRCDPISGHTALYWYRQSLGQGLEFLIYFQGNSAPDKSGLPSDRFSAERTGGSVSTLTIQRTQQEDSAVYLCASSFGERTEAFFGQGTRLTVV.

This clonotype showed up just a few times. The gene calls are TRBV4-3 and TRBJ2-1, with D hard to call. V was cut by 0 bases and J by 12 bases, with 21 bases left in between. The CDR3 runs 16 residues. Germline assignment: CDR1 LGHNA and CDR2 YSLEER. The CDR3 protein is CASSQDRSSPTVGQFF. In DNA form, the CDR3 reads TGCGCCAGCAGCCAAGATAGGTCCAGCCCCACGGTGGGGCAGTTCTTC.

The rearrangement uses TRBV24-1 and TRBJ2-1, with 7 bases fitting TRBD1. This CDR3 has 14 residues. V dropped 4 bases and J dropped 9; count of bases not matched to a gene: 8. Germline values: CDR1 KGHDR, CDR2 SFDVKD. The CDR3 coding sequence is TGTGCCACCAGTGAGGTGACAGGGAATGGTGAGCAGTTCTTC. This codes for CATSEVTGNGEQFF.

The chain employs TRBV12-3 or TRBV12-4 and TRBJ2-7; 8 bases align to TRBD2. The CDR3 sequence is 15 residues long. Unmatched junction bases numbered 6, after V lost 5 bases and J lost 0 bases. CDR3 sequence reads: CASSLSGIRSYEQYF. DNA for the CDR3: TGTGCCAGCAGTCTTAGCGGGATCCGCTCCTACGAGCAGTACTTC.

This clonotype has a handful of counts. V is TRBV12-3 or TRBV12-4 and J is TRBJ1-1; tentatively, D is TRBD1 (6 bases). Trimming stripped 6 bases from V and 10 bases from J, with 15 bases between. The CDR3 loop spans 12 amino acids. The CDR3 region has the DNA TGTGCCAGCAGGCTATGGGGGCGGAGAGCTTTCTTT. Translating gives CASRLWGRRAFF.

This clonotype has just a few counts. This chain connects TRBV20-1 to TRBJ2-5; a possible D gene is TRBD1 (6 bases). This CDR3 is 13 amino acids long. Trimming took 2 bases from V and 5 from J, leaving 12 bases between them. Germline V gene sequence: CDR1 DFQATT, CDR2 SNEGSKA (reference sequence). In DNA form, the CDR3 reads TGCAGTGCTAGACGGACAGTCGTGGAGACCCAGTACTTC. This sequence encodes CSARRTVVETQYF.

V gene TRBV5-6 combines with J gene TRBJ2-1; D ambiguous. Germline-derived CDR1 and CDR2 are SGHDT and YYEEEE. V shed 4 bases and J shed 10 bases, with 15 bases lying between them. This CDR3 comprises 13 residues. As DNA, the CDR3 is TGTGCCAGCAGCCAGACGGTGGGGTACGAGCAGTTCTTC. Translation gives CASSQTVGYEQFF.

This clonotype was detected only a few times. The CDR3 nucleotides read TGTGCCAGCAGCTTTAACACTAGATACTCTCACGGGGGTAACTATGGCTACACCTTC. Protein product: CASSFNTRYSHGGNYGYTF. This chain uses TRBV11-2 with TRBJ1-2; D is perhaps TRBD1 (5 bases). The CDR3 covers 19 residues. Between the trimmed V and J ends, which lost 3 bases and 1 base, there was a span of 24 bases. CDR1 SGHAT and CDR2 FQNNGV come from the germline V gene.

This clonotype was recorded a few times. This sequence joins TRBV5-1 and TRBJ2-1, with 7 positions matching TRBD2. CDR3 length equals 14 residues. Germline loops: CDR1 SGHRS, CDR2 YFSETQ. The trim removed 1 base at V and 4 bases at J, leaving 2 bases unmatched. The DNA of the CDR3 is TGCGCCAGCAGCTTGCAGCGGGATTACAATGAGCAGTTCTTC. Protein: CASSLQRDYNEQFF.

This clonotype was counted between two and nine times. V is TRBV5-1 and J is TRBJ1-2; D gene uncertain. Germline CDR1 is SGHRS and CDR2 is YFSETQ. Trimming shortened V by 4 bases and J by 2 bases, and 12 bases separated the two germline ends. The CDR3 contains 14 residues. The chain's CDR3 is CASSPSIGNYGYTF. The CDR3 coding sequence is TGCGCCAGCAGCCCTTCTATCGGGAACTATGGCTACACCTTC. The variable domain in full, completed from reference TRBV5-1 and TRBJ1-2, reads KAGVTQTPRYLIKTRGQQVTLSCSPISGHRSVSWYQQTPGQGLQFLFEYFSETQRNKGNFPGRFSGRQFSNSRSEMNVSTLELGDSALYLCASSPSIGNYGYTFGSGTRLTVV.

The V call is TRBV7-2, the J call TRBJ1-1; tentative D call: TRBD1 (6 bases). CDR1 SGHTA and CDR2 FQGNSA come from the germline V gene. The CDR3 covers 13 residues. V was trimmed by 2 bases and J by 6 bases, leaving 10 bases between them. The CDR3 DNA reads TGTGCCAGCAGCTTACCAGGGGCCCCTGAAGCTTTCTTT. It translates to CASSLPGAPEAFF.

The rearrangement joins TRBV5-4 to TRBJ1-4; D might be TRBD1 (6 bases). This CDR3 has 15 amino acids. Germline V gene lookup returns CDR1 SGHNT and CDR2 YYREEE (reference sequence). Trimming took off 4 bases at V and 6 bases at J, with 16 bases between the two ends. The CDR3 region has the DNA TGTGCCAGCAGCCGGAACAGGGAAGCAGATGAAAAACTGTTTTTT. Its translation: CASSRNREADEKLFF.

The chain joins TRBV29-1 to TRBJ2-5; possible D gene TRBD1, 5 bases. The CDR3 has 16 amino acids. Germline V CDR1 and CDR2: SQVTM, ANQGSEA. Deletions cut 0 bases from V and 0 bases from J, with 14 bases between. The CDR3 coding sequence is TGCAGCGTTGAAGATCTTGTAACAGGCGACCAAGAGACCCAGTACTTC. This translates into CSVEDLVTGDQETQYF.

The chain recombines TRBV7-2 with TRBJ2-7; the D call may be TRBD1 or TRBD2 (5 bases each). Germline V gene data show CDR1 as SGHTA and CDR2 as FQGNSA. The germline V and J ends were trimmed by 4 bases and 4 bases, with 11 bases remaining between them. The CDR3 spans 13 residues. CDR3 DNA: TGTGCCAGCAGCTCACGAGGGGTATACGAGCAGTACTTC. Encoded protein: CASSSRGVYEQYF.

V is TRBV6-5 and J is TRBJ1-2, with no clear D. The CDR3 consists of 16 residues. V lost 2 bases, J lost 0 bases, and 13 bases lay in between. The germline V gene encodes CDR1 MNHEY and CDR2 SVGAGI. This chain's CDR3 is CASSYGSNPANYGYTF. The DNA of the CDR3 is TGTGCCAGCAGTTACGGCTCGAACCCAGCTAACTATGGCTACACCTTC.

The chain employs TRBV20-1 and TRBJ2-3; D is tentatively TRBD1 or TRBD2 (5 bases each). CDR1 is DFQATT, CDR2 SNEGSKA, per germline (reference sequence). The V gene lost 5 bases and the J gene lost 1 base, with 16 bases spanning the gap. This CDR3 comprises 15 residues. CDR3 nucleotides: TGCAGTGCTTTATTCCCGGGACGTGGCACAGATACGCAGTATTTT. It is translated as CSALFPGRGTDTQYF.

The chain couples TRBV5-6 to TRBJ1-1; 7 positions agree with TRBD1. This CDR3 is 12 amino acids long. Germline assignment: CDR1 SGHDT and CDR2 YYEEEE. With 4 bases clipped from V and 7 bases from J, the junction kept 4 bases outside the gene matches. CDR3 region: CASSLYRGEAFF. CDR3 nucleotides: TGTGCCAGCAGCCTATACAGGGGTGAAGCTTTCTTT.